The 7 T cell receptor beta chains presented below share a single source sample, sequenced in a study of T cell responses to AZD1222 COVID-19 vaccine. Clones were sequenced by immunoSEQ multiplex PCR, and TCRdb holds only the in-frame ones, with some missing. The sample records some 130,000 clones, roughly 93% being singletons. This specimen was peripheral blood, taken on day 0 of AZD1222 vaccination. The receptors were sampled from an adult in good health.

The chain combines TRBV7-9 with TRBJ1-2; D is unresolved. V lost 6 bases and J 1 base, leaving 9 bases between the germline ends. This CDR3 spans 13 amino acids. Germline V gene data show CDR1 as SEHNR and CDR2 as FQNEAQ (reference sequence). CDR3 coding DNA: TGTGCCAGCAGAATGAGCTATAACTATGGCTACACCTTC. It codes for CASRMSYNYGYTF. Filled out from reference TRBV7-9 and TRBJ1-2, the complete variable domain reads DTGVSQNPRHKITKRGQNVTFRCDPISEHNRLYWYRQTLGQGPEFLTYFQNEAQLEKSRLLSDRFSAERPKGSFSTLEIQRTEQGDSAMYLCASRMSYNYGYTFGSGTRLTVV.

The rearrangement links TRBV28 to TRBJ1-2, with 10 bases that match TRBD1. There are 15 residues in the CDR3. V shed 3 bases and J 4 bases; nucleotides not matched to a gene: 5. The V gene's germline CDR1 is MDHEN and CDR2 SYDVKM. CDR3 bases: TGTGCCAGCAGTTTTTGGACAGGGGGGACCTATGGCTACACCTTC. Translating it yields CASSFWTGGTYGYTF.

The chain recombines TRBV18 with TRBJ2-5; D gene unclear. The V end lost 7 bases, the J end lost 3 bases, and 3 bases lay between the germline ends. Germline CDR1 reads KGHSH; CDR2 reads LQKENI. The CDR3 consists of 10 residues. CDR3 protein: CASWEETQYF. The CDR3 DNA reads TGTGCCAGCTGGGAAGAGACCCAGTACTTC.

This chain joins TRBV5-1 and TRBJ1-2; the match to TRBD1 covers 10 bases. Trimming at V came to 3 bases and at J to 4 bases, leaving 12 bases not matched to a gene. The CDR3 has 17 amino acids. Looked up from germline, CDR1 is SGHRS and CDR2 is YFSETQ. CDR3 loop: CASSWRAGTGDFYGYTF. The CDR3 bases are TGCGCCAGCAGCTGGAGGGCCGGGACAGGGGACTTCTATGGCTACACCTTC.

The gene calls are TRBV5-1 and TRBJ2-1, with D possibly being TRBD2 (5 bases). The CDR3 sequence is 16 residues long. The V end lost 0 bases, the J end lost 0 bases, and 10 bases lay between the germline ends. CDR1 and CDR2 from the germline V gene are SGHRS and YFSETQ. The CDR3: CASSLVVGSSYNEQFF. The DNA for the CDR3 is TGCGCCAGCAGCTTGGTAGTGGGGAGCTCCTACAATGAGCAGTTCTTC. The complete variable domain, with remaining parts taken from reference TRBV5-1 and TRBJ2-1, reads KAGVTQTPRYLIKTRGQQVTLSCSPISGHRSVSWYQQTPGQGLQFLFEYFSETQRNKGNFPGRFSGRQFSNSRSEMNVSTLELGDSALYLCASSLVVGSSYNEQFFGPGTRLTVL.

The V and J genes are TRBV2 and TRBJ1-3; 7 bases align to TRBD1. Germline V gives CDR1 SNHLY, CDR2 FYNNEI. The trim removed 6 bases at V and 0 bases at J, leaving 8 bases unmatched. This CDR3 has 16 residues. The CDR3 sequence: CASRGGQPYSGNTIYF. CDR3 DNA: TGTGCCAGCAGGGGGGGACAGCCCTACTCTGGAAACACCATATATTTT.

This sequence joins TRBV9 and TRBJ1-2; D gene ambiguous. The V gene's germline CDR1 is SGDLS and CDR2 YYNGEE. The V end lost 3 bases, the J end lost 8 bases, and 8 bases lay between the germline ends. This CDR3 has 11 residues. CDR3: CASSGTRGYTF. The CDR3 DNA follows: TGTGCCAGCAGCGGTACTCGGGGCTACACCTTC.